One sample yielded the 32 T cell receptor beta chains listed below, sequenced in a study of post-analysis software for immune sequencing data. Notes on the study in general: Roughly 5 TRBV segments, TRBV5-6, TRBV5-1 and TRBV20-1 among them, were found more frequent in patients than controls.

These TCRs' antigens remain unknown. The TCR beta cDNA libraries carried unique molecular identifiers. One entry per CDR3 protein, called by TCRdb with MiXCR from the PCR reads. The table has about 460,000 distinct CDR3 sequences, nearly 45% seen once; the top ten hold 9% to 13%. The sequencing sample was made of blood. These receptors were obtained from a girl under 18 with multiple sclerosis.

Regarding this clonotype: This may stem from a read error, because a much larger clone lies one nucleotide away. This chain joins TRBV12-3 or TRBV12-4 and TRBJ2-5; D is unclear. The CDR3 loop spans 12 amino acids. Trimming removed 6 bases at V and 0 bases at J, with 5 bases between. This chain's CDR3 is CASSQYQETQYF. In DNA, the CDR3 is TGTGCCAGCAGCCAGTACCAAGAGACCCAGTACTTC.

This clonotype has only a few counts. The junction departs from germline at one end; a sequencing error may be responsible. The J gene is TRBJ2-7, the V gene TRBV20-1, with 7 bases matching TRBD2. This CDR3 spans 14 amino acids. The germline V gene has CDR1 DFQATT and CDR2 SNEGSKA (reference sequence). The CDR3 region has the DNA TGCAGTGCTAGTGGCGGGAGCGAGACCGGGGAGCTGTACTTC. It is translated as CSASGGSETGELYF.

Only a few counts were recorded for this clonotype. CDR3 coding DNA: TGTGCCATCAGTGAGCTAGCGGGGAGAAAAGAGACCCAGTACTTC. It codes for CAISELAGRKETQYF. The chain uses TRBV10-3 and TRBJ2-5; 9 bases match TRBD2. Germline V gene data show CDR1 as ENHRY and CDR2 as SYGVKD. J gave up 3 bases and V 2 bases, and 4 bases lay outside the gene matches. This CDR3 contains 15 residues.

The chain's CDR3 is CAWKVTGGTDTQYF. CDR3 sequence (DNA): TGTGCCTGGAAAGTAACAGGGGGGACGGATACGCAGTATTTT. V usage is TRBV30 and J usage is TRBJ2-3, with 8 nucleotides matching TRBD1. Germline values: CDR1 GTSNPN, CDR2 SVGIG (reference sequence). CDR3 length: 14 amino acids. V was pared by 4 bases and J by 6 bases, with 9 bases of the junction left unmatched. Combining the CDR3 with reference TRBV30 and TRBJ2-3 gives the whole variable domain SQTIHQWPATLVQPVGSPLSLECTVEGTSNPNLYWYRQAAGRGLQLLFYSVGIGQISSEVPQNLSASRPQDRQFILSSKKLLLSDSGFYLCAWKVTGGTDTQYFGPGTRLTVL.

CDR3 sequence: CSGLGLAYNEQFF. The CDR3 DNA sequence: TGCAGCGGGTTGGGGCTAGCTTACAATGAGCAGTTCTTC. The V and J genes are TRBV29-1 and TRBJ2-1, with D perhaps being TRBD1 or TRBD2 (5 bases each). The CDR3 has 13 amino acids. V was clipped by 7 bases and J by 4 bases, with 14 bases between them. CDR1 SQVTM and CDR2 ANQGSEA come from the germline V gene.

The chain recombines TRBV20-1 with TRBJ2-3; TRBD2 aligns across 12 bases. Germline loops: CDR1 DFQATT, CDR2 SNEGSKA (reference sequence). This CDR3 is 15 amino acids long. The junction had 6 bases not matched to a gene; V was cut back by 5 bases and J by 3 bases. The chain's CDR3 is CSAPPTSGRTDTQYF. The CDR3 DNA reads TGCAGTGCTCCCCCCACTAGCGGGAGGACAGATACGCAGTATTTT.

This clonotype came up a few times. The V gene is TRBV15, the J gene TRBJ2-5, with no clear D. Trimming left V 0 bases short and J 5 bases short, with 19 bases between. Germline V gives CDR1 LNHNV, CDR2 YYDKDF (reference sequence). The CDR3 spans 17 residues. CDR3 amino acids: CATSRDLAMAPTETQYF. DNA for the CDR3: TGTGCCACCAGCAGAGATCTTGCGATGGCCCCAACCGAGACCCAGTACTTC.

This chain joins TRBV6-6 and TRBJ2-7, with D perhaps matching TRBD2 (5 bases). This CDR3 has 15 residues. In germline, CDR1 is MNHNY, CDR2 SVGAGI (reference sequence). The germline V and J ends were trimmed by 0 bases and 2 bases, with 11 bases remaining between them. CDR3 amino acids: CASSYSKDFTYEQYF. The CDR3 DNA reads as TGTGCCAGCAGTTACTCGAAGGACTTTACCTACGAGCAGTACTTC.

This chain links TRBV7-2 with TRBJ2-5; 9 positions match TRBD1. This CDR3 has 14 residues. The V and J ends lost 6 bases and 2 bases, in that order; junction bases with no gene match: 4. Germline V lookup: CDR1 SGHTA, CDR2 FQGNSA. The CDR3 here is CASRRQGVQETQYF. The CDR3 region has the DNA TGTGCCAGCAGACGACAGGGGGTTCAAGAGACCCAGTACTTC.

Comment on this clonotype: This could be a read error, since a much larger clone is one nucleotide away. The chain links TRBV20-1 to TRBJ2-5; unclear D gene. Trimming left V 1 base short and J 5 bases short, with 11 bases between. In germline, CDR1 is DFQATT, CDR2 SNEGSKA (reference sequence). The CDR3 is 13 amino acids. CDR3: CSARGVLRETQYF. The CDR3 nucleotides are TGCAGTGCTAGAGGTGTTCTTAGGGAGACCCAGTACTTC.

This CDR3 is CASSSMAGYEQYF. CDR3 nucleotide sequence: TGCGCCAGCAGCTCGATGGCGGGCTACGAGCAGTACTTC. The J gene is TRBJ2-7, the V gene TRBV5-1; tentative D call: TRBD2 (5 bases). The V and J ends lost 3 bases and 3 bases respectively, with 10 bases between them. In germline, CDR1 is SGHRS, CDR2 YFSETQ. This CDR3 spans 13 amino acids.

This clonotype was found many times. The chain uses TRBV12-3 or TRBV12-4 and TRBJ2-7, with D perhaps TRBD1 or TRBD2 (5 bases each). Trimming left V 3 bases short and J 2 bases short, with 20 bases between. The CDR3 has 17 residues. This CDR3 reads CASSFRPDNTGTYEQYF. The CDR3 DNA reads as TGTGCCAGCAGTTTTCGTCCGGACAATACGGGGACCTACGAGCAGTACTTC.

The chain couples TRBV20-1 to TRBJ2-1, with a possible D match to TRBD2 (7 bases). CDR3 size: 14 residues. In germline, CDR1 is DFQATT, CDR2 SNEGSKA (reference sequence). V was shortened by 3 bases and J by 12 bases, with 21 bases between the two germline ends. CDR3 DNA: TGCAGTGCTAGCCGGGGGGCGGATTTTCGATGGCAGTTCTTC. Its protein product is CSASRGADFRWQFF.

The J gene is TRBJ2-7, the V gene TRBV29-1, with D perhaps TRBD1 (7 bases). Trimming removed 7 bases from V and 2 bases from J, with 15 bases in between. The CDR3 totals 13 residues. Germline V gives CDR1 SQVTM, CDR2 ANQGSEA. The CDR3 is CSARGTEPYEQYF. The CDR3 DNA reads TGCAGCGCCCGGGGGACAGAGCCCTACGAGCAGTACTTC.

The chain is built from TRBV20-1 and TRBJ1-5; D gene unclear. The germline CDR1 and CDR2 sequences are DFQATT and SNEGSKA (reference sequence). V lost 6 bases and J lost 7, with 13 bases in between. The CDR3 is 12 residues long. As DNA, the CDR3 is TGCAGTGCCGAAGACTTGGGACAGCCCCAGCATTTT. This sequence encodes CSAEDLGQPQHF.

V and J are TRBV20-1 and TRBJ2-1; TRBD2 is a possible D gene (6 bases). Between the trimmed V and J ends, which lost 3 bases and 0 bases, there was a span of 12 bases. The V gene's germline CDR1 is DFQATT and CDR2 SNEGSKA (reference sequence). The CDR3 is 15 residues long. The DNA of the CDR3 is TGCAGTGCTAGTTCCGCGGGAAGCTCCTACAATGAGCAGTTCTTC. Encoded protein: CSASSAGSSYNEQFF.

The chain employs TRBV5-1 and TRBJ2-1, with 9 bases fitting TRBD1. CDR3 length: 18 amino acids. With V trimmed by 3 bases and J by 2 bases, 12 bases remained unmatched. CDR1 is SGHRS and CDR2 is YFSETQ in the germline V gene. The CDR3 spells CASSSAFTGGTPYNEQFF. DNA of the CDR3: TGCGCCAGCAGCTCCGCCTTTACAGGGGGCACCCCCTACAATGAGCAGTTCTTC. The complete variable domain, with remaining parts taken from reference TRBV5-1 and TRBJ2-1, reads KAGVTQTPRYLIKTRGQQVTLSCSPISGHRSVSWYQQTPGQGLQFLFEYFSETQRNKGNFPGRFSGRQFSNSRSEMNVSTLELGDSALYLCASSSAFTGGTPYNEQFFGPGTRLTVL.

This clonotype was detected a few times. The chain couples TRBV3-1 to TRBJ2-5, with D hard to call. This CDR3 comprises 14 residues. The germline gives CDR1 LGHDT, CDR2 YNNKEL (reference sequence). V was clipped by 6 bases and J by 3 bases, with 14 bases between them. The CDR3 nucleotides are TGTGCCAGCAGTTATTGGACGAGAGAAGAGACCCAGTACTTC. Encoded protein: CASSYWTREETQYF.

The chain recombines TRBV29-1 with TRBJ2-3; 11 bases line up with TRBD2. The CDR3 spans 15 residues. Germline V CDR1 and CDR2: SQVTM, ANQGSEA. The J segment lost 0 bases and the V segment lost 7 bases, leaving 6 bases of the junction unmatched. The CDR3 spells CSAGVAGGSTDTQYF. In nucleotides, the CDR3 is TGCAGCGCTGGGGTAGCGGGAGGGAGCACAGATACGCAGTATTTT.

There are a few counts of this clonotype. The rearrangement uses TRBV10-3 and TRBJ2-7; D unclear. CDR1 ENHRY and CDR2 SYGVKD come from the germline V gene. The CDR3 is 11 amino acids. V lost 4 bases and J 5 bases, leaving 6 bases between the germline ends. The CDR3 DNA is TGTGCCATCAGTGTAGCCAACGAGCAGTACTTC. This sequence encodes CAISVANEQYF.

The gene calls are TRBV7-8 and TRBJ2-1, with a possible D match to TRBD2 (6 bases). The germline V gene encodes CDR1 SGHVS and CDR2 FQNEAQ. V lost 3 bases, J lost 4 bases, and 16 bases lay in between. The CDR3 is made up of 16 amino acids. In nucleotides, the CDR3 is TGTGCCAGCAGCTTCAAGGGCGGGGCTGGATACAATGAGCAGTTCTTC. The encoded protein is CASSFKGGAGYNEQFF. Complete variable domain (other parts from reference TRBV7-8 and TRBJ2-1): GAGVSQSPRYKVAKRGQDVALRCDPISGHVSLFWYQQALGQGPEFLTYFQNEAQLDKSGLPSDRFFAERPEGSVSTLKIQRTQQEDSAVYLCASSFKGGAGYNEQFFGPGTRLTVL.

The J gene is TRBJ2-5, the V gene TRBV6-5, with 9 bases fitting TRBD1. The CDR3 spans 14 residues. Trimming removed 2 bases from V and 8 bases from J; junction bases left unmatched: 6. Germline V gene lookup returns CDR1 MNHEY and CDR2 SVGAGI. The CDR3 loop reads CASSYAGTGNTQYF. CDR3 sequence (DNA): TGTGCCAGCAGTTACGCCGGGACAGGGAATACCCAGTACTTC.

V usage is TRBV4-1 and J usage is TRBJ1-1; TRBD1 matches 10 bases. Germline trimming cut 5 bases from V and 5 bases from J; bases unmatched to any gene: 23. This CDR3 region has 20 residues. In germline, CDR1 is MGHRA, CDR2 YSYEKL. This chain's CDR3 is CASSGIQPGTGATLGTEAFF. The CDR3 DNA reads TGCGCCAGCAGCGGTATCCAGCCCGGGACAGGGGCTACTCTCGGGACTGAAGCTTTCTTT.

The chain employs TRBV4-1 and TRBJ1-5; unclear D gene. V shed 0 bases and J shed 0 bases, with 9 bases lying between them. There are 16 residues in the CDR3. Germline lookup yields CDR1 MGHRA and CDR2 YSYEKL. The CDR3 sequence: CASSQESVVSNQPQHF. As DNA, the CDR3 is TGCGCCAGCAGCCAAGAATCGGTCGTTAGCAATCAGCCCCAGCATTTT.

In regard to this clonotype: The CDR3 does not close with the conserved phenylalanine or tryptophan, likely indicating a read error. The rearrangement links TRBV6-6 to TRBJ2-6; D is ambiguous. V was clipped by 5 bases and J by 5 bases, with 7 bases between them. Germline-derived CDR1 and CDR2 are MNHNY and SVGAGI (reference sequence). The CDR3 contains 13 residues. The CDR3 DNA follows: TGTGCCAGCAGTGCCCTACGGGCCAACGTCCTGACTGTC. It yields the protein CASSALRANVLTV.

The rearrangement uses TRBV4-1 and TRBJ1-2, with unresolved D. The ends were cut back, 3 bases at V and 4 bases at J, with 12 bases in the middle. This CDR3 region has 14 residues. The V gene's germline CDR1 is MGHRA and CDR2 YSYEKL. CDR3 coding DNA: TGCGCCAGCAGCCAGAACGCGGGAAGCTATGGCTACACCTTC. Residues: CASSQNAGSYGYTF.

This sequence joins TRBV25-1 and TRBJ2-7, with D unresolved. Per germline, CDR1 MGHDK and CDR2 SYGVNS. This CDR3 is built from 12 residues. Trimming took off 1 base at V and 2 bases at J, with 3 bases between the two ends. The CDR3 sequence: CASSEWPYEQYF. In DNA form, the CDR3 reads TGTGCCAGCAGTGAATGGCCCTACGAGCAGTACTTC.

The chain carries TRBV20-1 and TRBJ2-7; possibly TRBD1 for D (6 bases). The CDR3 loop spans 16 amino acids. The V gene's germline CDR1 is DFQATT and CDR2 SNEGSKA (reference sequence). Trimming cost V 0 bases and J 5 bases, with 20 bases left between them. CDR3 residues: CSARDPQTGTGDEQYF. The CDR3 coding sequence is TGCAGTGCTAGAGACCCACAAACAGGGACCGGCGACGAGCAGTACTTC.

The V and J genes are TRBV6-5 and TRBJ2-3; no clear D gene. The CDR3 contains 14 residues. V lost 5 bases and J 5 bases, leaving 14 bases between the germline ends. Germline CDR1 is MNHEY and CDR2 is SVGAGI. In DNA form, the CDR3 reads TGTGCCAGCAGTGCCGACACTTCCGGAGATACGCAGTATTTT. Its translation is CASSADTSGDTQYF.

This clonotype was observed a handful of times. The J gene is TRBJ1-2, the V gene TRBV29-1; 8 nucleotides match TRBD1. The CDR3 totals 14 residues. The V segment lost 1 base and the J segment 0 bases; nucleotides outside the gene matches: 1. Germline CDR1 and CDR2: SQVTM and ANQGSEA. CDR3 protein: CSVEGDRSNYGYTF. The CDR3 nucleotides are TGCAGCGTTGAAGGGGACAGGTCTAACTATGGCTACACCTTC.

The V call is TRBV28, the J call TRBJ2-5, with D maybe TRBD1 (6 bases). The CDR3 is made up of 17 amino acids. The germline gives CDR1 MDHEN, CDR2 SYDVKM. Trimming cost V 6 bases and J 5 bases, with 25 bases left between them. In DNA form, the CDR3 reads TGTGCCAGCAGCCTCAGGGGTGGGGGATCCGAGGTGGAGACCCAGTACTTC. It encodes CASSLRGGGSEVETQYF.

The chain recombines TRBV29-1 with TRBJ2-1, with D possibly matching TRBD2 (6 bases). This CDR3 has 15 amino acids. CDR1 and CDR2 (germline): SQVTM, ANQGSEA. V lost 3 bases and J 8 bases, leaving 20 bases between the germline ends. The CDR3 here is CSVDLLAKPHDEQFF. CDR3 bases: TGCAGCGTTGATTTACTAGCAAAACCTCACGATGAGCAGTTCTTC.